Presented here are 2 T cell receptor beta chains from one specimen sequenced in a study of T-cell reconstitution after alpha-beta-depleted transplantation in children. Preparation of the TCRbeta library was carried out with unique molecular identifiers. TCRdb reanalysed the PCR reads using MiXCR and keeps one entry per CDR3 protein. The top ten hold less than 25% of the sample, which has about 280,000 distinct CDR3 sequences, around a tenth seen once. This specimen was peripheral blood, taken 180 days after TCRalphabeta/CD19-depleted stem cell transplant. The receptors were sampled from a male patient between 2 and 10 years old who had a stem cell transplant for chronic granulomatous disease, so the T cells may come from the graft donor.

The V and J genes are TRBV5-2 and TRBJ2-6; TRBD1 reflects the table's D call only, with no check against the DNA. TRBV5-2 is assigned pseudogene status. The CDR3 runs 19 residues. This CDR3 reads CARGSGQVRLSSGANVLTF. Written as DNA, the CDR3 is TGTGCCAGGGGCTCCGGACAGGTCAGACTCTCCTCCGGGGCCAACGTCCTGACTTTC.

This chain links TRBV18 with TRBJ2-7; 7 nucleotides align to TRBD2. The CDR3 extends over 14 amino acids. V was clipped by 3 bases and J by 3 bases; unmatched bases: 5. Germline CDR1 and CDR2: KGHSH and LQKENI. Here the CDR3 reads CASSPLGGIYEQYF. The CDR3 DNA is TGTGCCAGCTCACCGTTGGGGGGGATCTACGAGCAGTACTTC.